The 22 T cell receptor beta chains below come from one sample, sequenced in a study of T cells after yellow fever vaccination. TCRdb re-called the 5' RACE reads through MiXCR, storing one row per CDR3 protein. The sample has some 560,000 distinct CDR3 sequences; 17% are singletons. The starting material was PBMCs, obtained 5 to 6 days after the first yellow fever vaccination. The receptors shown here come from a man aged 18 to 29 who received the YFV17D yellow fever vaccine.

The table lists this clonotype with a few counts. The chain recombines TRBV14 with TRBJ2-1, with no clear D. V lost 1 base and J lost 0, with 10 bases in between. This CDR3 has 16 amino acids. CDR1 SGHDN and CDR2 FVKESK come from the germline V gene. The CDR3 coding sequence is TGTGCCAGCAGCCAAGGGGTCTCGAGCTCCTACAATGAGCAGTTCTTC. This sequence encodes CASSQGVSSSYNEQFF.

This clonotype appeared a few times. This chain joins TRBV7-2 and TRBJ1-6, with D possibly TRBD1 on 6 matching bases. The CDR3 loop spans 16 amino acids. Germline V CDR1 and CDR2: SGHTA, FQGNSA. Trimming left V 2 bases short and J 8 bases short, with 16 bases between. The CDR3 region has the DNA TGTGCCAGCAGCTTATTTGCCCAGGGGAATGATTCACCCCTCCACTTT. This gives the protein CASSLFAQGNDSPLHF.

The J gene is TRBJ2-1, the V gene TRBV7-9; a possible D gene is TRBD2 (6 bases). This CDR3 is 17 amino acids long. V was trimmed by 5 bases and J by 8 bases, leaving 25 bases between them. Germline values: CDR1 SEHNR, CDR2 FQNEAQ (reference sequence). The CDR3 loop reads CASSPRTGVVLLYEQFF. CDR3 coding DNA: TGTGCCAGCAGCCCACGGACGGGGGTTGTCCTCCTATATGAGCAGTTCTTC.

This clonotype was counted ten times or more. This chain connects TRBV5-1 to TRBJ2-1; TRBD1 agrees at 7 bases. V was clipped by 5 bases and J by 1 base; unmatched bases: 6. The germline V gene has CDR1 SGHRS and CDR2 YFSETQ. The CDR3 extends over 15 amino acids. The DNA for the CDR3 is TGCGCCAGCAGGAACTGGGACAGTTCCTACAATGAGCAGTTCTTC. Translation gives CASRNWDSSYNEQFF.

This chain uses TRBV5-1 with TRBJ2-5, with D tentatively TRBD1 or TRBD2 (5 bases each). Germline V gene data show CDR1 as SGHRS and CDR2 as YFSETQ. The length of the CDR3 is 15 residues. Between the trimmed V and J ends, which lost 0 bases and 4 bases, there was a span of 13 bases. CDR3 nucleotides: TGCGCCAGCAGCTTGGAATCCGGGACCCGAGAGACCCAGTACTTC. Amino acids: CASSLESGTRETQYF.

This clonotype turned up a few times. This rearrangement joins TRBV7-3 to TRBJ2-3; TRBD1 matches 7 bases. Germline CDR1 and CDR2: SGHTA and FQGTGA. The CDR3 runs to 14 residues. V dropped 5 bases and J dropped 2; count of bases not matched to a gene: 4. The CDR3 DNA reads as TGTGCCAGCAGCCAACAGGGGATCACAGATACGCAGTATTTT. As protein: CASSQQGITDTQYF.

The chain is built from TRBV20-1 and TRBJ2-5; 9 bases agree with TRBD2. Germline lookup yields CDR1 DFQATT and CDR2 SNEGSKA (reference sequence). CDR3 length equals 12 residues. V lost 6 bases to trimming and J lost 1 base; unmatched junction nucleotides: 0. CDR3: CSAAGGQETQYF. The CDR3 DNA reads as TGCAGTGCAGCGGGGGGCCAAGAGACCCAGTACTTC.

This clonotype has a count of ten or more. This sequence joins TRBV5-1 and TRBJ2-7, with TRBD1 matching over 7 bases. The V gene's germline CDR1 is SGHRS and CDR2 YFSETQ. V trimming: 0 bases; J trimming: 5 bases; junction bases outside the gene matches: 5. The CDR3 extends over 14 amino acids. The CDR3 spells CASSLEGAGNEQYV. The CDR3 coding sequence is TGCGCCAGCAGCTTGGAGGGGGCAGGAAACGAGCAGTACGTC.

The V gene is TRBV30, the J gene TRBJ1-1; D is unclear. The germline V gene has CDR1 GTSNPN and CDR2 SVGIG (reference sequence). Trimming removed 0 bases from V and 1 base from J, with 3 bases in between. The CDR3 is 12 residues long. The DNA for the CDR3 is TGTGCCTGGAGTGTGGGGAACACTGAAGCTTTCTTT. This translates into CAWSVGNTEAFF.

The genes are TRBV4-1 and TRBJ1-5; D remains ambiguous. The CDR3 covers 16 residues. Germline assignment: CDR1 MGHRA and CDR2 YSYEKL. V was cut by 3 bases and J by 4 bases, with 16 bases left in between. The CDR3 sequence: CASSQPGIADNQPQHF. In nucleotides, the CDR3 is TGCGCCAGCAGCCAGCCCGGGATAGCCGATAATCAGCCCCAGCATTTT.

The V gene is TRBV7-8, the J gene TRBJ1-5; tentative D call: TRBD1 (5 bases). Germline assignment: CDR1 SGHVS and CDR2 FQNEAQ. This CDR3 spans 17 amino acids. With 2 bases removed from V and 1 base from J, the gap between germline ends came to 15 bases. CDR3 coding DNA: TGTGCCAGCAGCTTAAACATAGGGGAGGGGAGCAATCAGCCCCAGCATTTT. The encoded protein is CASSLNIGEGSNQPQHF.

The rearrangement links TRBV4-1 to TRBJ1-5; D may be TRBD1 (6 bases). Germline CDR1 reads MGHRA; CDR2 reads YSYEKL. V was clipped by 1 base and J by 3 bases, with 13 bases between them. The CDR3 length is 16 residues. Written as DNA, the CDR3 is TGCGCCAGCAGCCAAGGGACTGACAGGCCCAATCAGCCCCAGCATTTT. Translation: CASSQGTDRPNQPQHF.

This clonotype showed up just a few times. The chain joins TRBV7-2 to TRBJ2-4, with D hard to call. This CDR3 is 13 amino acids long. Per germline, CDR1 SGHTA and CDR2 FQGNSA. Trimming shortened V by 1 base and J by 4 bases, and 5 bases separated the two germline ends. The CDR3 sequence: CASSLGGKNIQYF. Written as DNA, the CDR3 is TGTGCCAGCAGCTTAGGCGGAAAAAACATTCAGTACTTC.

This clonotype was picked up a small number of times. This chain uses TRBV11-2 with TRBJ1-1; 10 bases are a match to TRBD1. This CDR3 has 19 amino acids. J was trimmed by 2 bases and V by 0 bases; bases with no gene match: 12. Germline V gene lookup returns CDR1 SGHAT and CDR2 FQNNGV. The CDR3 protein is CASSLDVFGQGGTNTEAFF. Here the CDR3 DNA reads TGTGCCAGCAGCTTAGATGTCTTCGGACAGGGGGGAACTAACACTGAAGCTTTCTTT. The full variable domain, its missing parts supplied by reference TRBV11-2 and TRBJ1-1, is EAGVAQSPRYKIIEKRQSVAFWCNPISGHATLYWYQQILGQGPKLLIQFQNNGVVDDSQLPKDRFSAERLKGVDSTLKIQPAKLEDSAVYLCASSLDVFGQGGTNTEAFFGQGTRLTVV.

This sequence joins TRBV18 and TRBJ2-2; 8 nucleotides align to TRBD1. CDR3 size: 16 residues. Losses at the gene ends were 4 bases for V and 5 bases for J; bases not matched to a gene: 9. Germline V CDR1 and CDR2: KGHSH, LQKENI. The CDR3 protein is CASSQRTGSGTGELFF. The CDR3 bases are TGTGCCAGCTCACAACGGACAGGGTCCGGTACCGGGGAGCTGTTTTTT.

There are a few counts of this clonotype. The rearrangement links TRBV5-1 to TRBJ1-1, with D tentatively TRBD1 (6 bases). The CDR3 has 15 amino acids. Trimming pared 2 bases from V and 5 bases from J, leaving 16 bases between. The V gene's germline CDR1 is SGHRS and CDR2 YFSETQ. The CDR3 DNA sequence: TGCGCCAGCAGCTTAGACGGAGGGGGACGGACTGAAGCTTTCTTT. It specifies CASSLDGGGRTEAFF.

This clonotype was seen repeatedly, ten times or more. The gene calls are TRBV10-3 and TRBJ1-6; maybe TRBD1 (6 bases). V was cut by 5 bases and J by 1 base, with 12 bases left in between. The CDR3 runs 16 residues. Germline V gene data show CDR1 as ENHRY and CDR2 as SYGVKD. CDR3 region: CAISLSGASYNSPLHF. In nucleotides, the CDR3 is TGTGCCATCAGTTTATCAGGGGCGTCCTATAATTCACCCCTCCACTTT.

V gene TRBV4-1 combines with J gene TRBJ2-4; 7 bases match TRBD1. The germline V gene has CDR1 MGHRA and CDR2 YSYEKL. CDR3 length equals 17 residues. The V gene end was trimmed by 7 bases and the J gene end by 0 bases; junction bases not matched to a gene: 12. Here the CDR3 reads CASTPRQGLLAKNIQYF. The CDR3 nucleotides read TGCGCCAGCACCCCCCGACAGGGATTACTAGCCAAAAACATTCAGTACTTC.

This chain uses TRBV18 with TRBJ1-1; 7 nucleotides agree with TRBD1. Per the germline V gene, CDR1 is KGHSH and CDR2 is LQKENI. This CDR3 has 13 amino acids. Trimming cost V 3 bases and J 4 bases; bases outside gene matches: 2. The CDR3 DNA reads as TGTGCCAGCTCACCCCGGACAGGCACTGAAGCTTTCTTT. It yields the protein CASSPRTGTEAFF.

In this sample, this clonotype turned up a few times. V and J are TRBV20-1 and TRBJ2-5; 9 nucleotides match TRBD2. Germline lookup yields CDR1 DFQATT and CDR2 SNEGSKA (reference sequence). Losses at the gene ends were 2 bases for V and 2 bases for J; bases not matched to a gene: 12. The CDR3 consists of 17 residues. The CDR3 region is CSARRAPGGGGQETQYF. DNA for the CDR3: TGCAGTGCTAGAAGGGCCCCCGGCGGGGGGGGGCAAGAGACCCAGTACTTC.

This clonotype was observed at least ten times. The rearrangement links TRBV7-9 to TRBJ2-1; perhaps TRBD2 as D (6 bases). The V and J ends lost 1 base and 7 bases respectively, with 8 bases between them. This CDR3 has 13 residues. CDR1 is SEHNR, CDR2 FQNEAQ, per germline (reference sequence). In DNA, the CDR3 is TGTGCCAGCAGCTTAGGACTAGGGAATGAGCAGTTCTTC. This gives the protein CASSLGLGNEQFF.

This clonotype was observed a handful of times. The CDR3 loop reads CASSQEPAGGLETQYF. CDR3 nucleotide sequence: TGCGCCAGCAGCCAAGAACCAGCGGGGGGGCTTGAGACGCAGTATTTT. This chain uses TRBV4-1 with TRBJ2-3; 10 bases are a match to TRBD2. The CDR3 loop spans 16 amino acids. Losses at the gene ends were 0 bases for V and 9 bases for J; bases not matched to a gene: 9. CDR1 MGHRA and CDR2 YSYEKL come from the germline V gene.